The T cell receptor beta chain under discussion was sequenced for a study of post-analysis software for immune sequencing data. Study-wide results and limits: Samples prepared in the same batch strongly co-clustered by F measure. The study found significantly lower normalized Chao1 diversity in multiple sclerosis patients than in controls.

This clonotype was seen a handful of times. The antigen remains unidentified. Unique molecular identifiers were carried by the TCR beta cDNA libraries. With roughly 1 to 11 million T cells as the source, hundreds of thousands of cDNA molecules resulted. TCRdb processed the PCR reads anew with MiXCR; each CDR3 protein has one entry. The sample holds approximately 690,000 distinct CDR3 sequences, 55% to 60% seen once. The sequencing sample was made of blood. This clonotype originated in a girl between 2 and 10 years old with multiple sclerosis.

CDR3 coding DNA: TGTGCCATCAGTGAGGTCTTCCGGACAGGGGACAACAATGAGCAGTTCTTC. It translates to CAISEVFRTGDNNEQFF. This chain uses TRBV10-3 with TRBJ2-1; 9 nucleotides agree with TRBD1. Unmatched junction bases numbered 10, after V lost 2 bases and J lost 5 bases. The CDR3 is 17 residues long. Germline V gene lookup returns CDR1 ENHRY and CDR2 SYGVKD.